This T cell receptor beta chain was retrieved from a study of blood T cell repertoires in COVID-19. About the research overall: From T cells, B-cell-depleted T cells, or PBMCs came the material, which was cDNA or gDNA.

Per the original methods: Amplification of reference gene primers was used by the study to estimate nucleated cell counts. Measured with immunoSEQ multiplex PCR; TCRdb has only the in-frame clones, and not every one. V, J and clone size are those of that table, while D and trimming were read from the DNA. The table records a few hundred thousand clones, 90% to 95% of them present only once. The CDR3 sequence is 14 residues long. V was shortened by 4 bases and J by 0 bases, with 6 bases between the two germline ends. From germline, CDR1 is MRHNA and CDR2 SNTAGT. This chain joins TRBV6-4 and TRBJ2-2, with no clear D. Sequenced: PBMCs or T cells enriched from blood (not recorded which). This receptor was identified in a human donor in a cohort exposed to, infected with or recovered from COVID-19 (not recorded which). The donor label of this sample is uncertain. CDR3 sequence (DNA): TGTGCCAGCAGTGCCCAGACGAACACCGGGGAGCTGTTTTTT. The encoded protein is CASSAQTNTGELFF.